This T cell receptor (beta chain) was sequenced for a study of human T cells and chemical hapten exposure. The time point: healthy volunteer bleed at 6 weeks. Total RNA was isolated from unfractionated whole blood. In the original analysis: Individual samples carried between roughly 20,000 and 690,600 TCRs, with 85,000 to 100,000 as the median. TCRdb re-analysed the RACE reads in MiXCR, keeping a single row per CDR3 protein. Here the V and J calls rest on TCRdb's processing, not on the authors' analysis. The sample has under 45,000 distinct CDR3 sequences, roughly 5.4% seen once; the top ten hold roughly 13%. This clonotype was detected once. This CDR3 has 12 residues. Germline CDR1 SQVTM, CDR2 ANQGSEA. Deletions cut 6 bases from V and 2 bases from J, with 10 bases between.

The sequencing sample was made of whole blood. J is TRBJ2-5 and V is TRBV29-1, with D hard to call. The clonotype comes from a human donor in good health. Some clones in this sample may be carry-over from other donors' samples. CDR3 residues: CSVTPGQETQYF. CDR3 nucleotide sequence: TGCAGCGTGACCCCTGGGCAAGAGACCCAGTACTTC. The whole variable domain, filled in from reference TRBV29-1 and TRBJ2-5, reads SAVISQKPSRDICQRGTSLTIQCQVDSQVTMMFWYRQQPGQSLTLIATANQGSEATYESGFVIDKFPISRPNLTFSTLTVSNMSPEDSSIYLCSVTPGQETQYFGPGTRLLVL.